The 26 T cell receptor beta chains below come from one sample, sequenced in a study of T cells in Graves' hyperthyroidism and ophthalmopathy. Amplification of TCR beta CDR3 regions used RNA as the template. With the HTBI primer set, the TCR CDR3 went through a first round of RT-PCR. TCRdb called the multiplex PCR reads again in MiXCR, with one record for every CDR3 protein. In the table there are hundreds of thousands of distinct CDR3 sequences, approximately 14% of which are singletons. Sample: blood. The receptor source for this set is a man between 18 and 35 years old with Graves' ophthalmopathy.

Many counts were recorded for this clonotype. The V and J genes are TRBV20-1 and TRBJ1-1; 10 bases align to TRBD1. This CDR3 is 21 amino acids long. V was pared by 1 base and J by 3 bases, with 23 bases of the junction left unmatched. Germline-derived CDR1 and CDR2 are DFQATT and SNEGSKA (reference sequence). The CDR3 spells CSARAGSGTGAAPGPYTEAFF. Written as DNA, the CDR3 is TGCAGTGCTAGAGCCGGATCCGGGACAGGGGCCGCACCAGGGCCCTACACTGAAGCTTTCTTT.

J is TRBJ2-1 and V is TRBV6-2 or TRBV6-3, with a tentative D call TRBD2 (6 bases). The V end lost 6 bases, the J end lost 2 bases, and 14 bases lay between the germline ends. CDR1 and CDR2 (germline): MNHEY, SVGEGT. CDR3 length: 15 amino acids. The CDR3 reads CASSPGGAAYNEQFF. The CDR3, as DNA: TGTGCCAGCAGCCCCGGAGGGGCTGCCTACAATGAGCAGTTCTTC.

There are many counts of this clonotype. This CDR3 reads CASSQDILSNQPQHF. CDR3 nucleotides: TGTGCCAGCAGCCAAGATATATTGAGCAATCAGCCCCAGCATTTT. The chain has TRBV3-1 and TRBJ1-5, with unresolved D. Germline CDR1 is LGHDT and CDR2 is YNNKEL (reference sequence). V lost 0 bases to trimming and J lost 1 base, with 7 bases between them. This CDR3 region has 15 residues. The variable domain in full, with the rest retrieved from reference TRBV3-1 and TRBJ1-5, is DTAVSQTPKYLVTQMGNDKSIKCEQNLGHDTMYWYKQDSKKFLKIMFSYNNKELIINETVPNRFSPKSPDKAHLNLHINSLELGDSAVYFCASSQDILSNQPQHFGDGTRLSIL.

This chain uses TRBV19 with TRBJ2-5; 10 bases align to TRBD1. Germline-derived CDR1 and CDR2 are LNHDA and SQIVND (reference sequence). Unmatched junction bases numbered 16, after V lost 5 bases and J lost 1 base. The CDR3 sequence is 19 residues long. This chain's CDR3 is CASSVRQGAAGRIQETQYF. CDR3 nucleotide sequence: TGTGCCAGTAGTGTCAGACAGGGGGCGGCCGGGAGGATCCAAGAGACCCAGTACTTC.

At least ten counts were recorded for this clonotype. The chain carries TRBV30 and TRBJ1-5; no firm D call. V lost 3 bases and J 1 base, leaving 13 bases between the germline ends. CDR3 length: 15 amino acids. From germline, CDR1 is GTSNPN and CDR2 SVGIG (reference sequence). The CDR3 spells CAWSADITSNQPQHF. CDR3 DNA: TGTGCCTGGAGCGCCGACATAACGAGCAATCAGCCCCAGCATTTT.

This clonotype was seen a few times. In nucleotides, the CDR3 is TGTGCCATCAGCCCAGAAGGGGGAAACATTCAGTACTTC. Amino acid sequence: CAISPEGGNIQYF. V and J are TRBV10-3 and TRBJ2-4; possible D gene TRBD1, 6 bases. The CDR3 is 13 residues long. In germline, CDR1 is ENHRY, CDR2 SYGVKD. V was shortened by 6 bases and J by 6 bases, with 12 bases between the two germline ends.

The V and J genes are TRBV11-2 and TRBJ1-1, with D maybe TRBD1 (5 bases). From germline, CDR1 is SGHAT and CDR2 FQNNGV. The CDR3 spans 15 residues. The V and J ends lost 2 bases and 1 base respectively, with 11 bases between them. CDR3 region: CASSLFGTGNTEAFF. In DNA form, the CDR3 reads TGTGCCAGCAGCTTATTTGGTACAGGGAACACTGAAGCTTTCTTT.

The chain has TRBV19 and TRBJ2-6, with 10 bases that match TRBD1. With 8 bases clipped from V and 4 bases from J, the junction kept 14 bases outside the gene matches. The CDR3 covers 18 residues. The germline V gene encodes CDR1 LNHDA and CDR2 SQIVND (reference sequence). The CDR3 sequence: CASSPPGTGVVGANVLTF. CDR3 sequence (DNA): TGTGCCAGTTCGCCCCCCGGGACAGGGGTAGTGGGGGCCAACGTCCTGACTTTC.

This clonotype came up many times. The rearrangement uses TRBV6-1 and TRBJ2-4; D is unclear. The germline V and J ends were trimmed by 5 bases and 0 bases, with 17 bases remaining between them. The CDR3 runs 17 residues. Germline CDR1 and CDR2: MNHNS and SASEGT. The CDR3 sequence is CASSLKWQNLAKNIQYF. The CDR3 nucleotides read TGTGCCAGCAGTCTAAAGTGGCAGAATCTAGCCAAAAACATTCAGTACTTC.

This clonotype was detected ten times or more. This chain connects TRBV2 to TRBJ2-7; D is possibly TRBD2 (6 bases). With 9 bases removed from V and 3 bases from J, the gap between germline ends came to 12 bases. Germline V CDR1 and CDR2: SNHLY, FYNNEI. The CDR3 consists of 12 residues. CDR3 in DNA: TGTGCCAGTCTGACTAGTAACTACGAGCAGTACTTC. Translating gives CASLTSNYEQYF.

This clonotype was seen at least ten times. This chain links TRBV20-1 with TRBJ1-5; a possible D gene is TRBD1 (6 bases). This CDR3 has 12 residues. Trimming removed 5 bases at V and 4 bases at J, with 9 bases between. Germline loops: CDR1 DFQATT, CDR2 SNEGSKA (reference sequence). Here the CDR3 reads CSAQDSNQPQHF. The CDR3 DNA reads TGCAGTGCTCAGGACAGTAATCAGCCCCAGCATTTT.

There are many counts of this clonotype. The chain couples TRBV24-1 to TRBJ1-1; the D is unclear. V was trimmed by 6 bases and J by 7 bases, leaving 8 bases between them. CDR1 and CDR2 from the germline V gene are KGHDR and SFDVKD. This CDR3 has 11 residues. CDR3 nucleotides: TGTGCCACCAGTAACCGTGGTGAAGCTTTCTTT. Its translation: CATSNRGEAFF.

The chain recombines TRBV12-3 or TRBV12-4 with TRBJ2-1; possible D gene TRBD1, 5 bases. The CDR3 has 14 residues. V was pared by 6 bases and J by 5 bases, with 14 bases between. CDR3: CASSPVEGDNEQFF. CDR3 nucleotides: TGTGCCAGCAGCCCCGTTGAAGGGGACAATGAGCAGTTCTTC.

V and J are TRBV19 and TRBJ1-2; possible D gene TRBD1, 5 bases. The V end was cut by 5 bases, the J end by 4 bases, with 20 bases between. Germline assignment: CDR1 LNHDA and CDR2 SQIVND (reference sequence). This CDR3 contains 16 residues. CDR3: CASSSRRQGLPYGYTF. CDR3 bases: TGTGCCAGTAGTTCCAGGCGGCAGGGTCTTCCCTATGGCTACACCTTC.

CDR3 sequence: CSVSEGQAYGYTF. The CDR3 DNA reads as TGCAGCGTGTCGGAAGGACAGGCCTATGGCTACACCTTC. The chain combines TRBV29-1 with TRBJ1-2, with 7 bases aligning to TRBD1. Losses at the gene ends were 6 bases for V and 4 bases for J; bases not matched to a gene: 8. CDR1 is SQVTM and CDR2 is ANQGSEA in the germline V gene. CDR3 length equals 13 residues.

This clonotype was seen repeatedly, ten times or more. The chain is built from TRBV12-3 or TRBV12-4 and TRBJ1-4; perhaps TRBD1 as D (6 bases). Between the trimmed V and J ends, which lost 9 bases and 6 bases, there was a span of 17 bases. The length of the CDR3 is 14 residues. CDR3 protein: CASRRQDAYEKLFF. The CDR3 coding sequence is TGTGCCAGTCGTAGACAGGACGCGTATGAAAAACTGTTTTTT.

This clonotype was counted ten times or more. The chain links TRBV10-3 to TRBJ1-4; 8 nucleotides match TRBD1. J gave up 8 bases and V 0 bases, and 5 bases lay outside the gene matches. Per germline, CDR1 ENHRY and CDR2 SYGVKD. This CDR3 comprises 15 residues. CDR3 in DNA: TGTGCCATCAGTGAGTCTCAGGGGGCGCGAGAAAAACTGTTTTTT. It is translated as CAISESQGAREKLFF.

At least ten counts were recorded for this clonotype. The V call is TRBV2, the J call TRBJ1-2; a possible D gene is TRBD1 (5 bases). V gave up 6 bases and J gave up 8 bases, with 10 bases separating them. The CDR3 covers 11 residues. Per the germline V gene, CDR1 is SNHLY and CDR2 is FYNNEI. The CDR3 DNA is TGTGCCAGCAGATATGGGGGGGGCTACACCTTC. Translated: CASRYGGGYTF.

The CDR3 here is CSADPSGQGTEAFF. CDR3 in DNA: TGCAGCGCCGACCCCTCCGGACAGGGCACTGAAGCTTTCTTT. The gene calls are TRBV29-1 and TRBJ1-1; 8 bases match TRBD1. From germline, CDR1 is SQVTM and CDR2 ANQGSEA. CDR3 length equals 14 residues. Trimming removed 7 bases from V and 4 bases from J; junction bases left unmatched: 11.

Notes on this clonotype: The CDR3 carries no conserved terminal phenylalanine or tryptophan, so it likely arises from a read error. The chain joins TRBV4-1 to TRBJ2-7; no clear D gene. Germline CDR1 MGHRA, CDR2 YSYEKL. The CDR3 spans 14 residues. V was pared by 0 bases and J by 5 bases, with 11 bases between. The CDR3 DNA follows: TGCGCCAGCAGCCAAGATCGGGTGCGCCACGAGCAGTACCTC. Protein sequence: CASSQDRVRHEQYL.

The gene calls are TRBV4-2 and TRBJ2-7; 8 bases fit TRBD2. This CDR3 has 17 residues. Germline values: CDR1 LGHNA, CDR2 YNFKEQ. Unmatched junction bases numbered 13, after V lost 2 bases and J lost 4 bases. CDR3 sequence reads: CASSQREYSGNSYEQYF. The CDR3 DNA sequence: TGTGCCAGCAGCCAAAGGGAGTATAGCGGGAATAGTTACGAGCAGTACTTC.

In this sample, this clonotype turned up many times. V gene TRBV5-1 combines with J gene TRBJ2-1, with TRBD1 matching 7 bases. V lost 4 bases, J lost 9 bases, and 7 bases stayed unmatched. This CDR3 comprises 13 residues. Germline values: CDR1 SGHRS, CDR2 YFSETQ. As DNA, the CDR3 is TGCGCCAGCAGCGCGACCACAGGGGCTGAGCAGTTCTTC. This encodes CASSATTGAEQFF.

This clonotype was recorded a few times. The chain joins TRBV18 to TRBJ1-4; no definite D call. This CDR3 is built from 15 residues. Between the trimmed V and J ends, which lost 3 bases and 0 bases, there was a span of 8 bases. Germline CDR1 and CDR2: KGHSH and LQKENI. CDR3: CASSPIPATNEKLFF. The CDR3 bases are TGTGCCAGCTCACCCATCCCTGCAACTAATGAAAAACTGTTTTTT.

This clonotype appeared many times. This chain connects TRBV18 to TRBJ2-5, with unresolved D. Germline-derived CDR1 and CDR2 are KGHSH and LQKENI. The germline V and J ends were trimmed by 2 bases and 1 base, with 11 bases remaining between them. The CDR3 has 15 residues. CDR3 coding DNA: TGTGCCAGCTCACCAGTCGGGTCAACCCAAGAGACCCAGTACTTC. Translated: CASSPVGSTQETQYF.

The genes are TRBV9 and TRBJ1-1, with a tentative D call TRBD1 (6 bases). Germline V gives CDR1 SGDLS, CDR2 YYNGEE. V was shortened by 4 bases and J by 0 bases, with 13 bases between the two germline ends. This CDR3 region has 15 residues. This chain's CDR3 is CASSLRTVMNTEAFF. In DNA form, the CDR3 reads TGTGCCAGCAGCCTCAGGACAGTTATGAACACTGAAGCTTTCTTT.

The V gene is TRBV6-4, the J gene TRBJ1-5, with D perhaps matching TRBD1 (6 bases). Per germline, CDR1 MRHNA and CDR2 SNTAGT. The germline V and J ends were trimmed by 4 bases and 9 bases, with 16 bases remaining between them. This CDR3 has 14 amino acids. The CDR3 reads CASSVVQGLAPQHF. CDR3 DNA sequence: TGTGCCAGCAGTGTGGTACAGGGTCTGGCGCCCCAGCATTTT.